This TCR beta chain was identified in a study of shared clonotypes between healthy human individuals. Looking at the study overall: Per donor, CD8 memory used one plate, CD8 naive used two, CD4 memory used three and CD4 naive used three. Study-wide points: Rarefaction curves obtained for sorted subsets showed sequencing incomplete despite large depth. Measured sharing among donors was expected to vary with sequencing depth.

Only in-frame clones appear in the TCRdb table, and some are missing; sequencing was by immunoSEQ multiplex PCR. The data hold 2 million to 2.5 million clones, with approximately 93% observed a single time. Germline loops: CDR1 SGHTA, CDR2 FQGTGA. CDR3 length equals 16 residues. Trimming shortened V by 5 bases and J by 0 bases, and 14 bases separated the two germline ends. Recent acute infections and vaccinations were absent in the healthy HIV-negative adult donors. This clone was seen just once. Its matching antigen is unknown. Sequenced: naive CD4+ T cells from PBMCs. Subset of the sample: CD45RA+ positively selected. The TCR sequence derives from a man younger than 35 in good health. Some clones in this sample may be carry-over from other donors' samples. This rearrangement joins TRBV7-3 to TRBJ2-1; D is unclear. The CDR3, as DNA: TGTGCCAGCAGCCTCGCCAGTACGAGCTCCTACAATGAGCAGTTCTTC. Residues: CASSLASTSSYNEQFF.